The clone carrying this TCR beta chain was picked up one time. This specimen belongs to a study of cytomegalovirus exposure and HLA in healthy donors. It was with 60 Vbeta and 13 Jbeta primers that the PCR ran. Per the study methods: The authors later counted 65 million to 80 million unique TCR beta chains, some 9.9 million of them shared. Sequencing was performed with immunoSEQ multiplex PCR; in TCRdb, only in-frame clones are kept and a portion is missing. V and J calls and clone size are as listed in that table; D and trimming were resolved from the DNA. The table lists roughly 120,000 clones, approximately 78% of them singletons. The CDR3 is made up of 16 amino acids. Unmatched junction bases numbered 5, after V lost 4 bases and J lost 4 bases. Per germline, CDR1 SGHDT and CDR2 YYEEEE.

The sequence was obtained from a woman aged 25 to 39 in good health and CMV-seronegative. Sequences were obtained from PBMCs. The V call is TRBV5-6, the J call TRBJ2-2; 12 nucleotides match TRBD2. DNA of the CDR3: TGTGCCAGCAGCCTCCTAGCGGGGGGGGCCACCGGGGAGCTGTTTTTT. This codes for CASSLLAGGATGELFF. Together with reference TRBV5-6 and TRBJ2-2, the CDR3 gives the full variable domain: DAGVTQSPTHLIKTRGQQVTLRCSPKSGHDTVSWYQQALGQGPQFIFQYYEEEERQRGNFPDRFSGHQFPNYSSELNVNALLLGDSALYLCASSLLAGGATGELFFGEGSRLTVL.